The rows below give T cell receptor beta chains drawn from one sample of a study of blood T cell repertoires in COVID-19. Assay: immunoSEQ multiplex PCR; the TCRdb copy retains only in-frame clones and omits some. The sample includes roughly 170,000 clones, over 60% of them seen just once. Material for sequencing was peripheral blood. These receptors originate from a woman aged 70-85 years with acute or convalescent COVID-19. The conserved cysteine and the conserved F or W are not part of the CDR3 here. Expanded clones are given a class, and other clones once, few, many or no size at all.

j_call clone_size v_call cdr3_aa
TRBJ2-2 . TRBV7-2 ASTWSGRGTGELF
TRBJ1-1 . TRBV9 ASSVGQTNWGTEAF
TRBJ1-1 . TRBV7-6 ASSANRGNTEAF
TRBJ2-3 . TRBV24-1 ATSDLSGRNTQY
TRBJ1-6 . TRBV6-6 ASSYQGNNSPLH
TRBJ1-1 . TRBV12-3/TRBV12-4 ASSFQENTEAF
TRBJ2-1 . TRBV10-2 ASRGFPGGEQF
TRBJ2-3 . TRBV7-9 ASSPSTSTDTQY
TRBJ2-2 many TRBV7-9 ASSLGRGRRGDRTGELF
TRBJ2-6 . TRBV5-4 ASSTRGANVLT
TRBJ1-1 . TRBV19 ASSRQGVTEAF
TRBJ2-7 . TRBV24-1 ATSDPPFYEQY
TRBJ1-1 many TRBV7-8 ASGVERGTEAF
TRBJ2-3 . TRBV5-4 ASSPAGGPKDTQY
TRBJ2-2 . TRBV5-1 ASNLDILNTGELF
TRBJ2-7 . TRBV7-8 ASSSTPPGTGSSYEQY
TRBJ2-2 once TRBV6-6 ASSRNGLAVNTGELF
TRBJ2-1 . TRBV5-1 ASSVFSGVSYNEQF
TRBJ2-7 . TRBV5-6 ASAMSDSYEQY
TRBJ2-2 . TRBV6-1 ASSEQGGSGELF
TRBJ2-6 few TRBV3-1/TRBV3-2 ASSSGTGGSGANVLT
TRBJ2-7 . TRBV4-1 ASSQTSGSLYEQY
TRBJ2-5 once TRBV29-1 SVEDLGAGGPWETQY
TRBJ2-3 . TRBV5-6 ASSPEATTDTQY
TRBJ1-1 . TRBV2 ASSEARQGTEAF
TRBJ2-5 . TRBV7-9 ASSLGPQRGETQY
TRBJ2-2 . TRBV7-6 ASSKLSGQGPGELF
TRBJ1-2 . TRBV6-2/TRBV6-3 ASSYDSARGYGYT
TRBJ2-3 few TRBV9 ASSRGLANTDTQY
TRBJ2-1 . TRBV3-1/TRBV3-2 ASSQTAGGRLNDEQF
TRBJ2-7 . TRBV7-8 ASSSIDMAGNAYEQY
TRBJ1-4 few TRBV7-6 ASSLFGGPTTNEKLF
TRBJ2-2 . TRBV5-1 ASTAQGAHTGELF
TRBJ1-4 few TRBV5-1 ASSLSQGDEKLF
TRBJ2-3 . TRBV2 ASRRGQPRTDTQY
TRBJ2-1 few TRBV4-1 ASSQRLAGGINEQF
TRBJ1-1 . TRBV30 AWSEGGTEAF
TRBJ1-3 few TRBV1 TSSQNRALSGNTIY
TRBJ2-3 . TRBV7-9 ASSLFALDRVPRAQY
TRBJ2-3 . TRBV5-1 ASSLVLTDTQY
TRBJ2-5 . TRBV2 ASRKAGSGQETQY
TRBJ2-7 . TRBV3-1/TRBV3-2 ASSPGGDGQY
TRBJ1-6 . TRBV7-2 ASVQGPRGHSPLH
TRBJ1-2 . TRBV2 ASRLTDANYGYT
TRBJ2-7 . TRBV7-9 ASSLGGGGANEQY
TRBJ2-3 . TRBV24-1 ATSDPTSGYFTDTQY
TRBJ1-4 once TRBV30 AWSVSGVKLF
TRBJ2-7 . TRBV25-1 ASSRDYEQY
TRBJ2-3 . TRBV5-1 ASSLEGREADTQY
TRBJ1-5 . TRBV24-1 ATAEVGQPQH
TRBJ1-1 . TRBV5-1 ASSLIADNEAF
TRBJ1-1 . TRBV4-2 ASSQDLGRNTEAF
TRBJ2-7 . TRBV2 ASTGFSHEQY
TRBJ1-1 few TRBV6-1 ASSEVYGNTEAF
TRBJ2-7 few TRBV4-2 ASSPDLASTYEQY
TRBJ1-4 . TRBV7-9 ASSWTATNEKLF
TRBJ1-1 . TRBV5-1 ASSWRTGLNTEAF
TRBJ2-1 once TRBV12-3/TRBV12-4 ASSLYLINEQF
TRBJ2-7 . TRBV3-1/TRBV3-2 ASSQDNTGFKAYEQY
TRBJ2-2 . TRBV19 ASSLFVAGVSGGELF